The present entry profiles one T cell receptor beta chain with its context. This record comes from a study of blood T cell repertoires in COVID-19. CDR3 length: 13 amino acids. Per the original data handling: Nucleated cell counts were estimated from reference gene primer amplification. The protocol was immunoSEQ multiplex PCR, while the TCRdb copy is restricted to in-frame clones and leaves out a portion. From that table come the V and J calls and clone size; the DNA was used to work out D and trimming. The top ten clones hold less than 3.5% of a sample with over 200,000 clones, roughly 90% of them seen once.

Sequencing used peripheral blood. V and J are TRBV21-1 and TRBJ1-6. TRBV21-1 is an annotated pseudogene. The source of this sequence is a woman aged 55-69 years with acute or convalescent COVID-19. The CDR3 sequence: CASSKHPREGIHF. CDR3 coding DNA: TGTGCCAGCAGCAAACACCCCAGGGAGGGGATCCACTTT.